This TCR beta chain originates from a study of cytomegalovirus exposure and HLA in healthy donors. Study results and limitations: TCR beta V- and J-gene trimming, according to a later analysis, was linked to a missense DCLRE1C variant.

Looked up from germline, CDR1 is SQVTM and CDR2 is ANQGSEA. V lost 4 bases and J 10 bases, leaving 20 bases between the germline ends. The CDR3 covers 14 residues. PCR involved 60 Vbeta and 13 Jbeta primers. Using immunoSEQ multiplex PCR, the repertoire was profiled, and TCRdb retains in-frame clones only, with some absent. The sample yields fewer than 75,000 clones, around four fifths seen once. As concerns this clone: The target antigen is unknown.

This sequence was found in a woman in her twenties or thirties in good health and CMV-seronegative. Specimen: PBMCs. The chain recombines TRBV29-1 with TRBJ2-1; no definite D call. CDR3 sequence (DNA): TGCAGCGTTGCGTTGCAGGTAGTGGTAGGAGAGCAGTTCTTC. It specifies CSVALQVVVGEQFF.